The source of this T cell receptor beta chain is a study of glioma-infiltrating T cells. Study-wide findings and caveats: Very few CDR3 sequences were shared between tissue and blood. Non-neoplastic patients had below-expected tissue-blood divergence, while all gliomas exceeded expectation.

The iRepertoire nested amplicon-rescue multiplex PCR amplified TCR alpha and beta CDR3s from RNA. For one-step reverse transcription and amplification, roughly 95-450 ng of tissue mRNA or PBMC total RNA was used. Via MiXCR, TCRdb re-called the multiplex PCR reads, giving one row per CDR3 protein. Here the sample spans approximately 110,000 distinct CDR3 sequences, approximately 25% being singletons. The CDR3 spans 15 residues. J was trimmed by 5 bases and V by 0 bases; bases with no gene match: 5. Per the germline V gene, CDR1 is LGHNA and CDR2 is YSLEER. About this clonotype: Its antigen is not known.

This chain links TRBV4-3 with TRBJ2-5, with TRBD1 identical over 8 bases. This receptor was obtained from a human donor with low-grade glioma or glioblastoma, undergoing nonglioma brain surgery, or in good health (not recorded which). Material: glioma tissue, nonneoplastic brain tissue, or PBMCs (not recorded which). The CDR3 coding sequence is TGCGCCAGCAGCCAAGAGTGGACAGGGCGGGAGACCCAGTACTTC. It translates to CASSQEWTGRETQYF.